This entry lists 18 T cell receptor beta chains sequenced from one sample in a study of CD8 T cells in Susac syndrome (dated by TCRdb to 2018 to 2020). Libraries were constructed by the immunoSEQ multiplex PCR assay. RNA was extracted with the RNeasy kit and roughly 0.5 to 1 ug was reverse transcribed using random hexamers. TCRdb reprocessed the public reads (quality trimming at Q25 with fastp, clone calling with MiXCR) and kept in-frame beta chains. A single entry per CDR3 protein holds the most common genes and DNA from its merged rows. This sample lists some 130,000 distinct CDR3 sequences; roughly 80% were detected once. The ten largest clones capture 0.5% to 0.65% of the sample. Sequences were obtained from CD8+ T cells from PBMCs. These receptors were collected from a human donor with multiple sclerosis.

The rearrangement joins TRBV27 to TRBJ2-1; TRBD1 agrees at 8 bases. V gave up 5 bases and J gave up 6 bases; unmatched junction bases: 6. CDR1 and CDR2 (germline): MNHEY, SMNVEV (reference sequence). This CDR3 is 14 amino acids long. The CDR3 DNA sequence: TGTGCCAGCAGTCCCACCACAGGGGGCAATGAGCAGTTCTTC. Protein sequence: CASSPTTGGNEQFF.

The rearrangement uses TRBV2 and TRBJ2-1, with D unclear. The germline gives CDR1 SNHLY, CDR2 FYNNEI. V lost 2 bases and J 6 bases, leaving 11 bases between the germline ends. The CDR3 is 14 amino acids. CDR3 DNA: TGTGCCAGCAGTGAAACCCACGGCGCCAATGAGCAGTTCTTC. Protein: CASSETHGANEQFF. The whole variable domain, remainder taken from reference TRBV2 and TRBJ2-1, is EPEVTQTPSHQVTQMGQEVILRCVPISNHLYFYWYRQILGQKVEFLVSFYNNEISEKSEIFDDQFSVERPDGSNFTLKIRSTKLEDSAMYFCASSETHGANEQFFGPGTRLTVL.

The CDR3 reads CATRGGAQFF. CDR3 in DNA: TGTGCCACCCGGGGGGGGGCGCAGTTCTTC. The rearrangement links TRBV19 to TRBJ2-1, with TRBD2 identical over 8 bases. Looked up from germline, CDR1 is LNHDA and CDR2 is SQIVND (reference sequence). There are 10 residues in the CDR3. V trimming: 10 bases; J trimming: 12 bases; junction bases outside the gene matches: 5.

This rearrangement joins TRBV27 to TRBJ1-1, with 9 nucleotides matching TRBD1. Germline CDR1 is MNHEY and CDR2 is SMNVEV (reference sequence). Trimming removed 6 bases from V and 4 bases from J; junction bases left unmatched: 6. CDR3 length: 14 residues. The DNA for the CDR3 is TGTGCCAGCAGATACAGGGGGCGGGCCACTGAAGCTTTCTTT. This sequence encodes CASRYRGRATEAFF.

J is TRBJ2-7 and V is TRBV14; D gene ambiguous. Looked up from germline, CDR1 is SGHDN and CDR2 is FVKESK. The CDR3 spans 12 residues. The V end lost 1 base, the J end lost 4 bases, and 5 bases lay between the germline ends. For the CDR3, the DNA is TGTGCCAGCAGCCAAGGGGGATACGAGCAGTACGTC. Translated, it gives CASSQGGYEQYV.

The chain employs TRBV11-2 and TRBJ2-1; 13 bases fit TRBD2. Looked up from germline, CDR1 is SGHAT and CDR2 is FQNNGV. The ends lost 8 bases at V and 3 bases at J; junction bases unmatched: 1. The CDR3 spans 14 residues. CDR3 nucleotide sequence: TGTGCCAGCGGACTAGCGGGAGTCTACAATGAGCAGTTCTTC. Protein sequence: CASGLAGVYNEQFF.

The chain links TRBV9 to TRBJ2-4, with D unclear. Germline values: CDR1 SGDLS, CDR2 YYNGEE. The CDR3 has 14 residues. Between the trimmed V and J ends, which lost 0 bases and 4 bases, there was a span of 8 bases. The CDR3 DNA sequence: TGTGCCAGCAGCGTAGGGCAGCAGAAAAACATTCAGTACTTC. It codes for CASSVGQQKNIQYF.

Only a few counts were recorded for this clonotype. The rearrangement uses TRBV6-1 and TRBJ2-1; no clear D. V was shortened by 6 bases and J by 5 bases, with 17 bases between the two germline ends. CDR3 length: 15 residues. CDR1 and CDR2 from the germline V gene are MNHNS and SASEGT. CDR3 region: CASRIGRWINNEQFF. CDR3 DNA: TGTGCCAGCAGAATAGGACGGTGGATCAACAATGAGCAGTTCTTC.

The chain recombines TRBV9 with TRBJ2-1; 13 nucleotides align to TRBD2. Germline V gene data show CDR1 as SGDLS and CDR2 as YYNGEE. J was trimmed by 5 bases and V by 4 bases; bases with no gene match: 6. The CDR3 covers 16 residues. The CDR3 nucleotides read TGTGCCAGCAGCCCGGAGGGGACTAGCGGGGACAATGAGCAGTTCTTC. It encodes CASSPEGTSGDNEQFF.

The chain links TRBV15 to TRBJ2-2; 9 bases are shared with TRBD1. The CDR3 sequence is 14 residues long. CDR1 is LNHNV and CDR2 is YYDKDF in the germline V gene (reference sequence). The ends lost 3 bases at V and 4 bases at J; junction bases unmatched: 0. Here the CDR3 reads CATSRDRGTGELFF. The CDR3 nucleotides read TGTGCCACCAGCAGGGACAGGGGCACCGGGGAGCTGTTTTTT. The variable domain in full, completed from reference TRBV15 and TRBJ2-2, reads DAMVIQNPRYQVTQFGKPVTLSCSQTLNHNVMYWYQQKSSQAPKLLFHYYDKDFNNEADTPDNFQSRRPNTSFCFLDIRSPGLGDTAMYLCATSRDRGTGELFFGEGSRLTVL.

V and J are TRBV5-1 and TRBJ1-1; the D is unclear. Between the trimmed V and J ends, which lost 4 bases and 0 bases, there was a span of 13 bases. CDR3 length: 15 residues. Germline CDR1 SGHRS, CDR2 YFSETQ. The CDR3 protein is CASSPWGPVNTEAFF. CDR3 sequence (DNA): TGCGCCAGCAGCCCATGGGGTCCGGTGAACACTGAAGCTTTCTTT. Drawing the rest from reference TRBV5-1 and TRBJ1-1, the complete variable domain is KAGVTQTPRYLIKTRGQQVTLSCSPISGHRSVSWYQQTPGQGLQFLFEYFSETQRNKGNFPGRFSGRQFSNSRSEMNVSTLELGDSALYLCASSPWGPVNTEAFFGQGTRLTVV.

The chain has TRBV18 and TRBJ2-7; D remains ambiguous. The V end was cut by 3 bases, the J end by 0 bases, with 3 bases between. The CDR3 runs to 12 residues. CDR1 is KGHSH, CDR2 LQKENI, per germline. CDR3 coding DNA: TGTGCCAGCTCACCGACCTCCTACGAGCAGTACGTC. Translated: CASSPTSYEQYV.

The chain employs TRBV29-1 and TRBJ2-3; TRBD2 matches at 14 bases. Unmatched junction bases numbered 6, after V lost 5 bases and J lost 5 bases. The CDR3 has 15 residues. The V gene's germline CDR1 is SQVTM and CDR2 ANQGSEA. DNA for the CDR3: TGCAGCGTTTCGACTAGCGGGGGGGCATTAGATACGCAGTATTTT. Amino acid sequence: CSVSTSGGALDTQYF.

The sample holds a few counts of this clonotype. A read error may produce the germline difference seen at one junction end. The chain links TRBV28 to TRBJ1-6; 8 nucleotides agree with TRBD1. Germline CDR1 and CDR2: MDHEN and SYDVKM. The CDR3 extends over 21 amino acids. The CDR3 here is CASSSNDRTGPRSLYSSPLHF. CDR3 DNA: TGTGCCAGCAGTTCGAACGACAGGACAGGGCCAAGGTCTTTGTATAGTTCACCCCTCCACTTT.

In this sample, this clonotype turned up a few times. The chain links TRBV9 to TRBJ2-2; D call uncertain. CDR1 and CDR2 (germline): SGDLS, YYNGEE. The CDR3 is made up of 15 amino acids. V dropped 5 bases and J dropped 2 bases, with 13 bases sitting between them. The CDR3 protein is CASSERTSNTGELFF. The DNA of the CDR3 is TGTGCCAGCAGTGAGAGAACAAGTAACACCGGGGAGCTGTTTTTT.

The chain employs TRBV9 and TRBJ2-3; either TRBD1 or TRBD2 may fit D (5 bases each). V lost 3 bases and J 5 bases, leaving 13 bases between the germline ends. Germline values: CDR1 SGDLS, CDR2 YYNGEE. The CDR3 is 14 amino acids. CDR3 in DNA: TGTGCCAGCAGCGCCGGGACGGGTATAGATACGCAGTATTTT. This gives the protein CASSAGTGIDTQYF. Together with reference TRBV9 and TRBJ2-3, the CDR3 gives the full variable domain: DSGVTQTPKHLITATGQRVTLRCSPRSGDLSVYWYQQSLDQGLQFLIQYYNGEERAKGNILERFSAQQFPDLHSELNLSSLELGDSALYFCASSAGTGIDTQYFGPGTRLTVL.

The CDR3 protein is CASRADRGNEKLFF. The CDR3, as DNA: TGTGCCAGCAGGGCGGACAGGGGTAATGAAAAACTGTTTTTT. V and J are TRBV12-3 or TRBV12-4 and TRBJ1-4, with 9 bases lining up with TRBD1. V shed 6 bases and J 4 bases; nucleotides not matched to a gene: 3. The CDR3 covers 14 residues.

V usage is TRBV30 and J usage is TRBJ1-1; D gene ambiguous. The CDR3 extends over 11 amino acids. Germline values: CDR1 GTSNPN, CDR2 SVGIG (reference sequence). Trimming left V 2 bases short and J 7 bases short, with 8 bases between. Here the CDR3 DNA reads TGTGCCTGGAGTCTCGGACTTGAAGCTTTCTTT. Encoded protein: CAWSLGLEAFF.